Presented here are 15 T cell receptor beta chains from one specimen sequenced in a study of patients and donors after allogeneic stem cell transplantation. TCRdb used MiXCR to reprocess the RT-PCR reads, holding one entry per CDR3 protein. The data hold roughly 940,000 distinct CDR3 sequences, with roughly 18% observed a single time. Sequencing input: blood, either unsorted or a sorted T cell fraction (not recorded which). These receptors all stem from a human donor who was either an allogeneic HSCT recipient or a stem cell or donor lymphocyte infusion donor (not recorded which). It is not recorded whose cells these are; they may come from a transplant donor.

This clonotype was seen ten or more times. The rearrangement links TRBV12-3 or TRBV12-4 to TRBJ1-1; D unresolved. The CDR3 spans 16 residues. V shed 5 bases and J shed 3 bases, with 19 bases lying between them. DNA of the CDR3: TGTGCCAGCAGTCCCCGTTTGGGGTTGAGGGACACTGAAGCTTTCTTT. As protein: CASSPRLGLRDTEAFF.

This clonotype was counted between two and nine times. The genes are TRBV5-1 and TRBJ1-1, with 8 bases lining up with TRBD1. CDR1 SGHRS and CDR2 YFSETQ come from the germline V gene. Trimming removed 4 bases from V and 0 bases from J; junction bases left unmatched: 8. The CDR3 has 16 amino acids. The CDR3 sequence: CASSGGTGVMNTEAFF. The CDR3 coding sequence is TGCGCCAGCAGCGGTGGGACAGGTGTCATGAACACTGAAGCTTTCTTT.

This clonotype was detected only a few times. This chain's CDR3 is CSARLAGRGWEQFF. The CDR3 bases are TGCAGTGCCAGACTAGCGGGAAGGGGGTGGGAGCAGTTCTTC. The chain has TRBV20-1 and TRBJ2-1; 11 nucleotides align to TRBD2. The germline gives CDR1 DFQATT, CDR2 SNEGSKA (reference sequence). CDR3 length equals 14 residues. V shed 6 bases, J shed 10 bases, and the junction held 11 bases outside the gene matches.

As for this clonotype: A much larger clone differs by one base, so this may be a read error. This chain links TRBV29-1 with TRBJ1-5; a weak D match, TRBD1 (5 bases). The germline V and J ends were trimmed by 4 bases and 10 bases, with 17 bases remaining between them. Germline V gene data show CDR1 as SQVTM and CDR2 as ANQGSEA. The length of the CDR3 is 13 residues. The CDR3 DNA sequence: TGCAGCGTTGTCGAACAGGTCGGTCACCCCCAGCATTTT. Encoded protein: CSVVEQVGHPQHF.

This clonotype was found once. The V and J genes are TRBV4-1 and TRBJ1-4; maybe TRBD1 (5 bases). Germline CDR1 is MGHRA and CDR2 is YSYEKL. The V and J ends lost 4 bases and 7 bases respectively, with 7 bases between them. The CDR3 is made up of 12 amino acids. Here the CDR3 DNA reads TGCGCCAGCAGCCCGGGGCCTGAAAAACTGTTTTTT. Its protein is CASSPGPEKLFF.

The chain has TRBV5-6 and TRBJ1-6; 8 nucleotides match TRBD1. Unmatched junction bases numbered 15, after V lost 3 bases and J lost 13 bases. The germline V gene has CDR1 SGHDT and CDR2 YYEEEE. This CDR3 comprises 16 residues. The CDR3: CASSYDRGSEEFPLHF. The CDR3 DNA is TGTGCCAGCAGCTATGACAGGGGATCTGAGGAATTCCCCCTCCACTTT.

The chain is built from TRBV10-3 and TRBJ1-2, with 8 nucleotides matching TRBD1. Germline V gene data show CDR1 as ENHRY and CDR2 as SYGVKD. This CDR3 is 14 amino acids long. V lost 10 bases to trimming and J lost 5 bases; unmatched junction nucleotides: 12. The CDR3 coding sequence is TGTGCCACCCAGCAGGACAGGGACTTTTATGGCTACACCTTC. This translates into CATQQDRDFYGYTF.

This clonotype showed up just a few times. The chain combines TRBV28 with TRBJ2-5, with 8 positions matching TRBD1. The CDR3 extends over 15 amino acids. The ends lost 5 bases at V and 5 bases at J; junction bases unmatched: 10. The germline CDR1 and CDR2 sequences are MDHEN and SYDVKM. CDR3 sequence: CASSTRTGRTETQYF. In DNA form, the CDR3 reads TGTGCCAGCAGTACGCGGACAGGGAGGACGGAGACCCAGTACTTC. The variable domain in full, with the rest retrieved from reference TRBV28 and TRBJ2-5, is DVKVTQSSRYLVKRTGEKVFLECVQDMDHENMFWYRQDPGLGLRLIYFSYDVKMKEKGDIPEGYSVSREKKERFSLILESASTNQTSMYLCASSTRTGRTETQYFGPGTRLLVL.

The J gene is TRBJ2-7, the V gene TRBV20-1, with TRBD1 as a possible D gene (6 bases). Trimming removed 0 bases at V and 4 bases at J, with 16 bases between. This CDR3 comprises 15 residues. Per germline, CDR1 DFQATT and CDR2 SNEGSKA (reference sequence). CDR3 loop: CSARDPDRWWYEQYF. CDR3 DNA: TGCAGTGCTAGAGATCCCGACAGGTGGTGGTACGAGCAGTACTTC.

This clonotype was seen more than once but under ten times. The gene calls are TRBV20-1 and TRBJ2-5, with a tentative D call TRBD2 (6 bases). This CDR3 region has 12 residues. Germline CDR1 and CDR2: DFQATT and SNEGSKA (reference sequence). V lost 5 bases and J 5 bases, leaving 12 bases between the germline ends. In DNA form, the CDR3 reads TGCAGTGCTCGGAGGGCCACGGAGACCCAGTACTTC. It yields the protein CSARRATETQYF.

This clonotype showed up just a few times. The chain is built from TRBV6-2 or TRBV6-3 and TRBJ2-7; D is possibly TRBD1 or TRBD2 (5 bases each). CDR1 and CDR2 from the germline V gene are MNHEY and SVGEGT. The CDR3 has 13 amino acids. V was trimmed by 0 bases and J by 8 bases, leaving 11 bases between them. The CDR3 DNA follows: TGTGCCAGCAGTTACTCAGGCAGGGACCAGCAGTACTTC. The encoded protein is CASSYSGRDQQYF.

This chain joins TRBV20-1 and TRBJ1-2, with a possible D match to TRBD1 (5 bases). CDR1 is DFQATT, CDR2 SNEGSKA, per germline (reference sequence). The CDR3 consists of 13 residues. Deletions cut 3 bases from V and 7 bases from J, with 15 bases between. CDR3 bases: TGCAGTGCTAGGCCGGGGCCGGGACCTGGCTACACCTTC. This codes for CSARPGPGPGYTF.

This clonotype was counted only a few times. The chain carries TRBV7-6 and TRBJ1-3; D is unclear. V lost 5 bases to trimming and J lost 4 bases, with 6 bases between them. Germline V lookup: CDR1 SGHVS, CDR2 FNYEAQ. The CDR3 sequence is 12 residues long. The CDR3 loop reads CASSNQGNTIYF. In DNA, the CDR3 is TGTGCCAGCAGCAATCAAGGAAACACCATATATTTT.

As to this clonotype: This CDR3 fails to terminate in the conserved phenylalanine or tryptophan, so it likely reflects a read error. Because the CDR3's place on the DNA is in doubt, the DNA is left out and the CDR3 is given as listed by TCRdb. The chain links TRBV5-6 to TRBJ2-1. Germline values: CDR1 SGHDT, CDR2 YYEEEE. The CDR3 comprises 13 residues, both ends counted. The CDR3 spells CASSLGPAPMIAL.

This clonotype has only a few counts. This chain connects TRBV3-1 to TRBJ1-1, with 8 bases lining up with TRBD1. With 9 bases clipped from V and 0 bases from J, the junction kept 3 bases outside the gene matches. Germline V gives CDR1 LGHDT, CDR2 YNNKEL (reference sequence). The CDR3 has 13 amino acids. The CDR3 coding sequence is TGTGCCAGTCAGGACAGGGTGAACACTGAAGCTTTCTTT. Translating gives CASQDRVNTEAFF.